This T cell receptor (beta chain) was found in a study of T cells in Graves' hyperthyroidism and ophthalmopathy. This clonotype was counted a few times. The J segment lost 0 bases and the V segment lost 5 bases, leaving 7 bases of the junction unmatched. This CDR3 spans 15 amino acids. Germline V gene lookup returns CDR1 MNHNS and CDR2 SASEGT. The TCR beta CDR3 regions underwent amplification using RNA transcripts as the source. Carried out on the TCR CDR3, a first-round RT-PCR used the HTBI primer set. A single record per CDR3 protein comes from TCRdb applying MiXCR to the multiplex PCR reads. Among around 450,000 distinct CDR3 sequences listed, about 15% were seen once.

The sequence was obtained from a woman in her late teens or twenties with Graves' hyperthyroidism. This sequence joins TRBV6-1 and TRBJ2-7; 7 bases align to TRBD2. Input material: blood. This chain's CDR3 is CASSPLAELSYEQYF. The CDR3 DNA is TGTGCCAGCAGTCCTCTAGCGGAGCTCTCCTACGAGCAGTACTTC.